These 3 T cell receptor beta chains were all obtained from the same sample, sequenced in a study of CD8 T cells in ankylosing spondylitis. TCRdb re-derived calls from the 5' RACE reads in MiXCR, one entry per CDR3 protein. The table has roughly 38,000 distinct CDR3 sequences, approximately 15% seen once. The sequencing sample was made of blood. These receptors were obtained from a male donor with ankylosing spondylitis or in good health (not recorded which).

This rearrangement joins TRBV4-3 to TRBJ2-3; D is unclear. V was clipped by 0 bases and J by 4 bases, with 11 bases between them. The CDR3 totals 15 residues. Germline CDR1 and CDR2: LGHNA and YSLEER. The CDR3 loop reads CASSQEVVRPDTQYF. DNA of the CDR3: TGCGCCAGCAGCCAAGAGGTCGTGCGGCCAGATACGCAGTATTTT.

The CDR3 is CASTPAGADTEAFF. As DNA, the CDR3 is TGCGCCAGCACCCCCGCCGGAGCGGACACTGAAGCTTTCTTT. The rearrangement uses TRBV5-1 and TRBJ1-1; D call uncertain. V was trimmed by 6 bases and J by 3 bases, leaving 15 bases between them. Per the germline V gene, CDR1 is SGHRS and CDR2 is YFSETQ. The CDR3 spans 14 residues.

The chain joins TRBV12-3 or TRBV12-4 to TRBJ1-5; D gene ambiguous. The CDR3 consists of 13 residues. The V gene lost 1 base and the J gene lost 9 bases, with 10 bases spanning the gap. The CDR3 protein is CASSLGLGVPQHF. The CDR3 DNA reads as TGTGCCAGCAGTTTAGGGCTCGGAGTGCCCCAGCATTTT.